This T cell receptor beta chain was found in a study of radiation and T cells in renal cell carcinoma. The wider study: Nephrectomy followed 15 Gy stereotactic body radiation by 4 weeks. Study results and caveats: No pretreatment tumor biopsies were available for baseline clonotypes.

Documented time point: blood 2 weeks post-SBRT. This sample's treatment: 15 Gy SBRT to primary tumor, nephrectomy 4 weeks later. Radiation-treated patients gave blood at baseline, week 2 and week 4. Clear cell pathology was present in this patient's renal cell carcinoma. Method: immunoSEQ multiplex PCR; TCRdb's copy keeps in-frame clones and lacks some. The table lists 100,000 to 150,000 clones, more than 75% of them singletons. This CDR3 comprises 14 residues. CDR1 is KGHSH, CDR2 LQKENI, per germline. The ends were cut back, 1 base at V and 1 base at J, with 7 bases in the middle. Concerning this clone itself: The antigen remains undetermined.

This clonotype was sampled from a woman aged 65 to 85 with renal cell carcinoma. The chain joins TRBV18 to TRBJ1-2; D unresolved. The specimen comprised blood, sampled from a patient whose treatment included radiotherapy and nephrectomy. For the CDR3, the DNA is TGTGCCAGCTCACCACGCAGAAGTAACTATGGCTACACCTTC. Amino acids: CASSPRRSNYGYTF.